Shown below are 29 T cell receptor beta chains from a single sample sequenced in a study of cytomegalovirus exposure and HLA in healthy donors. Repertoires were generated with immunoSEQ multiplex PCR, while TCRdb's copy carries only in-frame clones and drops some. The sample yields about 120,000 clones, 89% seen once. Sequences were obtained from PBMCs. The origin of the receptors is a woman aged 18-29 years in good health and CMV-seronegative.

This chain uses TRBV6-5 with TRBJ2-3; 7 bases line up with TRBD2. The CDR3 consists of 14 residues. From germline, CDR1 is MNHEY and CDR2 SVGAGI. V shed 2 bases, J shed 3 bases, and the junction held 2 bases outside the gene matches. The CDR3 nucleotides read TGTGCCAGCAGTTACACGCGGGAGACAGATACGCAGTATTTT. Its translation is CASSYTRETDTQYF.

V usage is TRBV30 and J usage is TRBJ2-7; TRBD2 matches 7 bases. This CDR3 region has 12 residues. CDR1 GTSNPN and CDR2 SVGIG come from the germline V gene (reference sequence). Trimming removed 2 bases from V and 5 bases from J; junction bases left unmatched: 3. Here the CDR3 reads CAWSFGGDEQYF. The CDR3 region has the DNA TGTGCCTGGAGTTTTGGGGGGGACGAGCAGTACTTC.

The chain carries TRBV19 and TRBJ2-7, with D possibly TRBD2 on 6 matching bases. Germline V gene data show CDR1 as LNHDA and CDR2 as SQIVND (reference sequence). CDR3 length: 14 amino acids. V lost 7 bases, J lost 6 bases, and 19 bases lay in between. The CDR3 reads CASTALGAGGEQYF. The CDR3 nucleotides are TGTGCCAGTACCGCTTTGGGAGCCGGGGGCGAGCAGTACTTC.

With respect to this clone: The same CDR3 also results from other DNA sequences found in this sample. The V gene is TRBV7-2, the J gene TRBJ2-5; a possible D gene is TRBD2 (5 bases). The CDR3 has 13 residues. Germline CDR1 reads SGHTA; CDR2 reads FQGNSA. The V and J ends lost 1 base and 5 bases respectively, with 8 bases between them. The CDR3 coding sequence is TGTGCCAGCAGCTTAGGGACTGGGGAGACCCAGTACTTC. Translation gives CASSLGTGETQYF.

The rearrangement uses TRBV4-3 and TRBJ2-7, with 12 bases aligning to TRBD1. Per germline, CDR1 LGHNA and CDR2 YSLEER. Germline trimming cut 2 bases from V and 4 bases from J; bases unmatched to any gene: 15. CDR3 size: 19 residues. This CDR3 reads CASSQSSPGQGAPYYEQYF. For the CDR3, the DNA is TGCGCCAGCAGCCAAAGTTCCCCGGGACAGGGGGCGCCTTATTACGAGCAGTACTTC.

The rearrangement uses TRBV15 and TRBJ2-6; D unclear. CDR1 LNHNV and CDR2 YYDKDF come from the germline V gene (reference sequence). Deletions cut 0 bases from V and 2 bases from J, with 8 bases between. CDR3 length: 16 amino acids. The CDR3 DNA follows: TGTGCCACCAGCAGAGATGGAGTGACTGGGGCCAACGTCCTGACTTTC. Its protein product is CATSRDGVTGANVLTF.

For the CDR3, the DNA is TGCGCCAGCAGCCAGACTAGGGAGAACACTGAAGCTTTCTTT. It translates to CASSQTRENTEAFF. The chain employs TRBV4-3 and TRBJ1-1, with unresolved D. The V and J ends lost 3 bases and 1 base respectively, with 9 bases between them. The CDR3 is made up of 14 amino acids. Germline V gives CDR1 LGHNA, CDR2 YSLEER.

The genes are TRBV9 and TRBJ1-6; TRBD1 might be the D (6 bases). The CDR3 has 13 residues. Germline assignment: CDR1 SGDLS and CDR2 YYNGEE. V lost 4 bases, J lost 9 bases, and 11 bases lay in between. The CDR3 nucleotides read TGTGCCAGCAGCCAGGACAGAATTTCACCCCTCCACTTT. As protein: CASSQDRISPLHF.

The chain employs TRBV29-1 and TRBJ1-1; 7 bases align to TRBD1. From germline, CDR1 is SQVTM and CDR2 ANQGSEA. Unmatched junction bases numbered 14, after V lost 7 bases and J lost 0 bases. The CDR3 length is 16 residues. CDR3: CSGIGGDGFMNTEAFF. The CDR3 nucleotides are TGCAGCGGCATAGGGGGCGACGGCTTCATGAACACTGAAGCTTTCTTT.

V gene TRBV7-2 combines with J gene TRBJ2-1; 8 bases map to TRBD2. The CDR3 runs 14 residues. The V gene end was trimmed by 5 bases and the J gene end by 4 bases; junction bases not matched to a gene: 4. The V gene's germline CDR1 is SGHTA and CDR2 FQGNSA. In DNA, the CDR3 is TGTGCCAGCAGCCCTAGCGGGTCTTACAATGAGCAGTTCTTC. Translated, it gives CASSPSGSYNEQFF.

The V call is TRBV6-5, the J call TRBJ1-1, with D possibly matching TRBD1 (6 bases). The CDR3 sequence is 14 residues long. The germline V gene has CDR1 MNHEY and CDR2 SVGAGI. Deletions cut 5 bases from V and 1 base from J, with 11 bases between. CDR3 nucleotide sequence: TGTGCCAGCAGTACGCCGGGACAGAACACTGAAGCTTTCTTT. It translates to CASSTPGQNTEAFF.

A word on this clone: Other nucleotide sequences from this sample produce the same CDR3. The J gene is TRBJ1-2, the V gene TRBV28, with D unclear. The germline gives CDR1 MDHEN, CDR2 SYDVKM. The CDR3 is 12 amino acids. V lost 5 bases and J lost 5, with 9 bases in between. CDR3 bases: TGTGCCAGCAGTCGTACAGAATATGGCTACACCTTC. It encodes CASSRTEYGYTF.

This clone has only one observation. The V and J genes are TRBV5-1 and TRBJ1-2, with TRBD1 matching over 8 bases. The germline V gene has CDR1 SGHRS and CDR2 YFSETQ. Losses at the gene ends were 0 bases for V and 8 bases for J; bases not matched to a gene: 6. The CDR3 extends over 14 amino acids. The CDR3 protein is CASSLEGDRGGYTF. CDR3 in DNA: TGCGCCAGCAGCTTGGAGGGAGACAGGGGCGGCTACACCTTC.

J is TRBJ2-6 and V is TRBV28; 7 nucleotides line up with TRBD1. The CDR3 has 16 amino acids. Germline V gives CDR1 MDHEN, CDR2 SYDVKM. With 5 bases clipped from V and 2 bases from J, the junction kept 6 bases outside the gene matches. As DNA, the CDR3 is TGTGCCAGCAGTGTCGCCGGACAGGCTGGGGCCAACGTCCTGACTTTC. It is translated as CASSVAGQAGANVLTF.

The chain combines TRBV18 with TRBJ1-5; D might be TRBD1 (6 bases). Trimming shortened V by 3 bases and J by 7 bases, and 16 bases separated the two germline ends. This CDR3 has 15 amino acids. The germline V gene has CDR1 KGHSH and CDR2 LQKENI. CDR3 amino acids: CASSPAGAREQPQHF. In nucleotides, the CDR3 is TGTGCCAGCTCACCCGCGGGGGCGCGGGAACAGCCCCAGCATTTT.

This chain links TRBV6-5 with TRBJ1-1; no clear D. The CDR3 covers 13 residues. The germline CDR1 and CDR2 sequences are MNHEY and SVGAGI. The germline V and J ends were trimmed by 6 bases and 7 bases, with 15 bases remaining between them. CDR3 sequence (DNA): TGTGCCAGCAGGCAAGCCGGGTCCCTTGAAGCTTTCTTT. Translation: CASRQAGSLEAFF.

DNA for the CDR3: TGCGCCAGCAGCTGGGACAGCACTGGAAACACCATATATTTT. Translated, it gives CASSWDSTGNTIYF. This chain connects TRBV5-1 to TRBJ1-3; TRBD1 agrees at 7 bases. Per the germline V gene, CDR1 is SGHRS and CDR2 is YFSETQ. Germline trimming cut 3 bases from V and 2 bases from J; bases unmatched to any gene: 2. The CDR3 is 14 amino acids.

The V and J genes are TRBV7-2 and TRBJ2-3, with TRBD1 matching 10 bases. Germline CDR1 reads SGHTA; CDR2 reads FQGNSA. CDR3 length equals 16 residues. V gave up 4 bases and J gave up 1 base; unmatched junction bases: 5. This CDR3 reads CASSSRGTGGTDTQYF. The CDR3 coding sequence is TGTGCCAGCAGCTCGCGCGGGACAGGGGGCACAGATACGCAGTATTTT.

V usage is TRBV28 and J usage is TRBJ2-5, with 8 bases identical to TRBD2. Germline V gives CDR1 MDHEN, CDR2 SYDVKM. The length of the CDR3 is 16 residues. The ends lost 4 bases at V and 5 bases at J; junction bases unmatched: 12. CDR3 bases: TGTGCCAGCAGTTCCAAATCCGGACTAGCCTGGGAGACCCAGTACTTC. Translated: CASSSKSGLAWETQYF.

The CDR3 DNA reads TGTGCCAGCAGTGACTCCGTGGAGGGCCAAGGCTACACCTTC. This translates into CASSDSVEGQGYTF. This chain links TRBV6-4 with TRBJ1-2; D remains ambiguous. The CDR3 covers 14 residues. Germline V gene sequence: CDR1 MRHNA, CDR2 SNTAGT. Trimming removed 0 bases from V and 8 bases from J, with 13 bases in between.

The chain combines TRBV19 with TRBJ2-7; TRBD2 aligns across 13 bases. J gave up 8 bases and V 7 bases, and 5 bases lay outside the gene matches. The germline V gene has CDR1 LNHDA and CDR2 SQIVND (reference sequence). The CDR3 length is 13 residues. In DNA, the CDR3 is TGTGCCAGTACCGGGACTAGCGGGATTCAGCAGTACTTC. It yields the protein CASTGTSGIQQYF.

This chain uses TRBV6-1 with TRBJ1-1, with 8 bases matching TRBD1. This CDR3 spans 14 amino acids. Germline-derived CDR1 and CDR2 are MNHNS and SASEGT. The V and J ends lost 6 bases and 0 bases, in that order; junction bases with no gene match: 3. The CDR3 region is CASSPDRVNTEAFF. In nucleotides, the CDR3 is TGTGCCAGCAGCCCGGACAGGGTGAACACTGAAGCTTTCTTT.

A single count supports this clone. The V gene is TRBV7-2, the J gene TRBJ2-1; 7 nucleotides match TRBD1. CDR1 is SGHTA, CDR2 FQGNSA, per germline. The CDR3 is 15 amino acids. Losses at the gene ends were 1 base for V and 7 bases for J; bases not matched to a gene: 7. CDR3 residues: CASSLEGALRNEQFF. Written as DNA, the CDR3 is TGTGCCAGCAGCTTAGAGGGGGCCTTGCGGAATGAGCAGTTCTTC.

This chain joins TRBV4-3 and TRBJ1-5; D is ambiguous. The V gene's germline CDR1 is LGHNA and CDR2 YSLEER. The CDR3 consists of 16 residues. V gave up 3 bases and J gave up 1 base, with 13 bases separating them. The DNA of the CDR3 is TGCGCCAGCAGCCAGGACCCCGGGAGCAGCAATCAGCCCCAGCATTTT. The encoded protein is CASSQDPGSSNQPQHF.

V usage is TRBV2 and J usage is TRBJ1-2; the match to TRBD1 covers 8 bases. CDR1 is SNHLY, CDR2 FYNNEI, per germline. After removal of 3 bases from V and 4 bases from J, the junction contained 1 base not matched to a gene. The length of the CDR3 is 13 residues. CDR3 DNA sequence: TGTGCCAGCAGTGACGGACAGGGCTATGGCTACACCTTC. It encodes CASSDGQGYGYTF. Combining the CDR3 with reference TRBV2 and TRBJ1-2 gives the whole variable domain EPEVTQTPSHQVTQMGQEVILRCVPISNHLYFYWYRQILGQKVEFLVSFYNNEISEKSEIFDDQFSVERPDGSNFTLKIRSTKLEDSAMYFCASSDGQGYGYTFGSGTRLTVV.

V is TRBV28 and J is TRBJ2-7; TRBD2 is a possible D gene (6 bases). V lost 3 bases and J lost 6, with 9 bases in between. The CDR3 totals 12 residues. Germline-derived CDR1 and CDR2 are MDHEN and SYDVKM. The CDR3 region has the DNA TGTGCCAGCAGTTTGGAGGGGTTCGAGCAGTACGTC. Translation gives CASSLEGFEQYV.

CDR3: CSARADYGYTF. The CDR3 DNA follows: TGCAGTGCTAGGGCGGACTATGGCTACACCTTC. This chain connects TRBV20-1 to TRBJ1-2; D not certain. The CDR3 sequence is 11 residues long. From germline, CDR1 is DFQATT and CDR2 SNEGSKA (reference sequence). The V end was cut by 3 bases, the J end by 3 bases, with 5 bases between.

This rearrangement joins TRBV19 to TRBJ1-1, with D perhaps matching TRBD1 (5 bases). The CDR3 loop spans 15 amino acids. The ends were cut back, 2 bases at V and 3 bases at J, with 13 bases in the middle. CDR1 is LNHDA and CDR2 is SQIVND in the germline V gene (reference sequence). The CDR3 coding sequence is TGTGCCAGTAGTATAATTCCGGGGGTAGACACTGAAGCTTTCTTT. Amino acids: CASSIIPGVDTEAFF.

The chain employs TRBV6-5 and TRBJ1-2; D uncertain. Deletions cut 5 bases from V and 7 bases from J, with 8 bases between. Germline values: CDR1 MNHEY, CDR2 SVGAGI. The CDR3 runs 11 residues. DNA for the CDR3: TGTGCCAGCAGTGGTCCGGGTGGCTACACCTTC. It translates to CASSGPGGYTF.